Given below is one T cell receptor (beta chain) in context. The cohort comprised adults aged about 18 to 100 years residing in approximately 25 US areas. This entry belongs to a study of blood T cell repertoires in COVID-19. Study overall: T cells, B-cell-depleted T cells, or PBMCs provided the cDNA or gDNA that served as material.

The CDR3 runs 15 residues. Trimming cost V 0 bases and J 2 bases, with 10 bases left between them. CDR1 MNHEY and CDR2 SVGAGI come from the germline V gene. Sequencing used immunoSEQ multiplex PCR; TCRdb keeps in-frame clones, though not all of them. The sample lists about 240,000 clones, roughly 90% occurring once. The origin of this receptor is a woman aged 25 to 39 with acute COVID-19. Source material: PBMCs or T cells enriched from blood (not recorded which). The chain employs TRBV6-5 and TRBJ1-2, with D tentatively TRBD1 (5 bases). The CDR3 DNA reads as TGTGCCAGCAGTTACTCGGGGCAGGGAAACTATGGCTACACCTTC. As protein: CASSYSGQGNYGYTF.